Sequencing of this TCR beta chain was carried out in a study of identical twins. A word on this clonotype: Antigen specificity is unknown.

Each CDR3 protein is one row after TCRdb ran MiXCR on the 5' RACE reads. Of about 1.7 million distinct CDR3 sequences listed, less than 40% were seen once; the top ten hold 0.27%. CDR1 DFQATT and CDR2 SNEGSKA come from the germline V gene (reference sequence). The CDR3 consists of 13 residues. V was pared by 4 bases and J by 1 base, with 3 bases of the junction left unmatched. Study-level findings and limits: Out-of-frame alpha sequences common to twins exhibited an excess of low generation probability. Carriage of fewer insertions was seen in abundant cord blood beta clonotypes, whereas memory repertoires showed none. The study based its conclusions on cross-sectional statistical analysis and did not follow the same donors.

This receptor was taken from a newborn girl in good health. The chain joins TRBV20-1 to TRBJ2-5; 7 nucleotides match TRBD2. The material sequenced was cord blood. The DNA of the CDR3 is TGCAGTGCTATCCTAGCGGTCCAAGAGACCCAGTACTTC. Protein product: CSAILAVQETQYF.